The entry that follows covers one T cell receptor (beta chain) sequence. The antigen is undetermined. 13 Jbeta primers and 60 Vbeta primers were used for the PCR. Clones were sequenced by immunoSEQ multiplex PCR, and TCRdb holds only the in-frame ones, with some missing. The sample includes under 200,000 clones, about two thirds of them seen just once. The record originates from a study of cytomegalovirus exposure and HLA in healthy donors. All the people who gave samples were healthy bone marrow donors. The V and J ends lost 4 bases and 8 bases respectively, with 11 bases between them. Germline CDR1 is PRHDT and CDR2 is FYEKMQ (reference sequence). CDR3 length equals 12 residues. Study-wide findings and caveats: Sequencing likely produced, as an artifact, a cluster of highly shared sequence variants.

The sequence came from a woman under 30 in good health and CMV-seropositive. The gene calls are TRBV13 and TRBJ1-1; D not resolved. Sample: PBMCs. The CDR3 spells CASSSVGAEAFF. The CDR3 DNA follows: TGTGCCAGCAGCTCGGTTGGAGCCGAAGCTTTCTTT.